A selection of T cell receptor beta chains follows, all from one sample in a study of technical replicates of blood from several donors. The protocol was immunoSEQ multiplex PCR, while the TCRdb copy is restricted to in-frame clones and leaves out a portion. The repertoire includes roughly 80,000 clones, about 91% of them detected once, and less than 0.3% sits in the top ten. Sequenced input: T cells isolated from PBMCs. The receptor set was obtained from a human donor in good health. CDR3s include the opening cysteine and the closing phenylalanine or tryptophan. Each record gives: D gene, clone size, V gene, J gene, CDR3 DNA, CDR3 protein. The D gene is left open where the match is weak. Clone sizes are given selectively: once, few, many, or a class where the clone is expanded.

TRBD2	NA	TRBV25-1	TRBJ2-1	TGTGCCAGCAGTCCCTTGGGACTAGCGGGGGCCTTTTACAATGAGCAGTTCTTC	CASSPLGLAGAFYNEQFF
NA	NA	TRBV19	TRBJ1-2	TGTGCCAGTAGTATAGATGGGCGAGGGATCTATGGCTACACCTTC	CASSIDGRGIYGYTF
NA	NA	TRBV5-1	TRBJ1-5	TGCGCCAGCAGCTTCTTTACCAGGACATTTAGCAATCAGCCCCAGCATTTT	CASSFFTRTFSNQPQHF
NA	NA	TRBV7-8	TRBJ1-1	TGTGCCAGCAGCTTAGAGTCAGGGGACACTGAAGCTTTCTTT	CASSLESGDTEAFF
NA	NA	TRBV28	TRBJ1-4	TGTGCCAGCAGCACTCCTAATGAAAAACTGTTTTTT	CASSTPNEKLFF
NA	NA	TRBV11-2	TRBJ1-1	TGTGCCAGCAGCTCCCTTATGGGCCCCCGGGGCACTGAAGCTTTCTTT	CASSSLMGPRGTEAFF
TRBD2	NA	TRBV7-6	TRBJ2-3	TGTGCCAGCAGCCTGGGTGGGGGGGGAACAGATACGCAGTATTTT	CASSLGGGGTDTQYF
NA	NA	TRBV30	TRBJ1-2	TGTGCCTGGACAATGACAGCTACTAACTATGGCTACACCTTC	CAWTMTATNYGYTF
NA	NA	TRBV30	TRBJ1-1	TGTGCCTGGAGCCTTGACACCCGGATAGGCACTGAAGCTTTCTTT	CAWSLDTRIGTEAFF
NA	NA	TRBV5-6	TRBJ1-4	TGTGCCAGCAGCTTAAACCCGGGACTTAATGAAAAACTGTTTTTT	CASSLNPGLNEKLFF
TRBD1	NA	TRBV2	TRBJ2-1	TGTGCCAGCAGCCTGGACAGGGGCAAGTTCAATGAGCAGTTCTTC	CASSLDRGKFNEQFF
NA	few	TRBV6-6	TRBJ2-1	TGTGCCAGCAGCCGAGTCCTCCCCCCCTACAATGAGCAGTTCTTC	CASSRVLPPYNEQFF
NA	NA	TRBV2	TRBJ2-5	TGTGCCAGCAGGACGGAACAGGCCCAAGAGACCCAGTACTTC	CASRTEQAQETQYF
NA	few	TRBV2	TRBJ2-2	TGTGCCAGCAGACCCGGACAGAGCTTCACCGGGGAGCTGTTTTTT	CASRPGQSFTGELFF
TRBD2	NA	TRBV7-6	TRBJ2-7	TGTGCCAGCAGCCCGGGACTAGCGGGAGGGCCTAGGTCCTACGAGCAGTACTTC	CASSPGLAGGPRSYEQYF
TRBD2	NA	TRBV5-4	TRBJ2-5	TGTGCCAGCAGCAGTGGCGGTCCAGCGGGGATGCGGGGAGTAGAGACCCAGTACTTC	CASSSGGPAGMRGVETQYF
TRBD1	NA	TRBV23-1	TRBJ2-7	TGCGCCAGCAGTCGGATTAGACAGGGCGGCTACGAGCAGTACTTC	CASSRIRQGGYEQYF
TRBD2	NA	TRBV5-1	TRBJ2-1	TGCGCCAGCAGCTCCATTAATAGCGGGAGGACTTACAATGAGCAGTTCTTC	CASSSINSGRTYNEQFF
NA	NA	TRBV9	TRBJ1-1	TGTGCCAGCAGCGTAGCAGGGAACACTGAAGCTTTCTTT	CASSVAGNTEAFF
TRBD2	NA	TRBV7-9	TRBJ2-1	TGTGCCAGCAGCATGCCGACGGGGGGCTCCTACAATGAGCAGTTCTTC	CASSMPTGGSYNEQFF
TRBD1	NA	TRBV18	TRBJ2-7	TGTGCCAGCTCACCCCAGGCAGGACAGGGGGTATACGAGCAGTACTTC	CASSPQAGQGVYEQYF
NA	once	TRBV5-1	TRBJ1-1	TGCGCCAGCAGCTTGGGATTCAGGGCAATGAACACTGAAGCTTTCTTT	CASSLGFRAMNTEAFF
NA	NA	TRBV27	TRBJ2-7	TGTGCCAGCAGTACGCGGACAACCTACTACGAGCAGTACTTC	CASSTRTTYYEQYF
TRBD2	NA	TRBV6-1	TRBJ2-7	TGTGCCAGCAGTGAAACGTGGCCGAATAGCGGGAGGCCCTCCTACGAGCAGTACTTC	CASSETWPNSGRPSYEQYF
NA	NA	TRBV7-9	TRBJ2-7	TGTGCCAGCAGCTCATCGACATGGTCCTACGAGCAGTACTTC	CASSSSTWSYEQYF
TRBD2	once	TRBV19	TRBJ2-1	TGTGCCACTAGACTAGCGGGGGGGCAACGTGAGCAGTTCTTC	CATRLAGGQREQFF
TRBD1	NA	TRBV27	TRBJ1-5	TGTGCCAGCAGTTTCGGGACAGGGTATCAGCCCCAGCATTTT	CASSFGTGYQPQHF
NA	few	TRBV5-6	TRBJ2-7	TGTGCCAGCAGCGTAGGGAGAGAGCAGTACTTC	CASSVGREQYF
TRBD1	NA	TRBV6-1	TRBJ1-6	TGTGCCAGCAGGGGGACAGGGGATAATTCACCCCTCCACTTT	CASRGTGDNSPLHF
NA	once	TRBV28	TRBJ2-2	TGTGCCAGCAGTTTATGGACAGGGAACACCGGGGAGCTGTTTTTT	CASSLWTGNTGELFF
NA	NA	TRBV20-1	TRBJ2-2	TGCAGTGCTAGGAGAACCGGGGAGCTGTTTTTT	CSARRTGELFF
TRBD1	NA	TRBV18	TRBJ1-3	TGTGCCAGCTCACTTTGGGACAGGGACCTAGATTTCCCTGGAAACACCATATATTTT	CASSLWDRDLDFPGNTIYF
TRBD1	NA	TRBV7-9	TRBJ1-2	TGTGCCAGCAGCTTCTTACGCTCCCCACGAGGACAGGGGATCGATGGCTACACCTTC	CASSFLRSPRGQGIDGYTF
TRBD2	NA	TRBV14	TRBJ2-1	TGTGCCAGCAGCCAACGACTAGCGGGAGGAACCTACAATGAGCAGTTCTTC	CASSQRLAGGTYNEQFF
NA	NA	TRBV5-1	TRBJ2-7	TGCGCCAGCAGCGGTGGACAAGCCTACGAGCAGTACTTC	CASSGGQAYEQYF
TRBD1	NA	TRBV29-1	TRBJ2-3	TGCAGCGCCGGGGACAGTAACACAGATACGCAGTATTTT	CSAGDSNTDTQYF
TRBD2	NA	TRBV11-3	TRBJ2-1	TGTGCCAGCAGCCCGGGACGGACTAGCGGGAGTTCCAATGAGCAGTTCTTC	CASSPGRTSGSSNEQFF
NA	NA	TRBV25-1	TRBJ2-5	TGTGCCAGCAGTGACGCCCGGACAGCGGAAGAGACCCAGTACTTC	CASSDARTAEETQYF
TRBD1	NA	TRBV7-7	TRBJ2-7	TGTGCTAGCACCTTATACAGGGGGCGGTCGGAAGAGCAGTACTTC	CASTLYRGRSEEQYF
NA	few	TRBV2	TRBJ1-1	TGTGCCAGCAGTGAAGCGCTGAGTATTACTGAAGCTTTCTTT	CASSEALSITEAFF
NA	NA	TRBV6-6	TRBJ1-4	TGTGCCAGCAGTTACCGAGTTGCAGGGGTTAATGAAAAACTGTTTTTT	CASSYRVAGVNEKLFF
NA	NA	TRBV7-8	TRBJ2-7	TGTGCCAGCAGCTTAGTTGAGGGTTACGAGCAGTACTTC	CASSLVEGYEQYF
TRBD1	NA	TRBV7-9	TRBJ1-2	TGTGCCAGCAGCTTAGGCCCCCGGGACAGGGACCGCGGCTACACCTTC	CASSLGPRDRDRGYTF
TRBD2	NA	TRBV28	TRBJ2-6	TGTGCCAGCAGTTTCTTTGGGTGGAGGACTAGCGGGAATTCTGGGGCCAACGTCCTGACTTTC	CASSFFGWRTSGNSGANVLTF
TRBD2	NA	TRBV4-2	TRBJ2-3	TGTGCCAGCAGCCGAGGACAGGGAAGGATGCTAGCGGGGGGGCAGGGAGATACGCAGTATTTT	CASSRGQGRMLAGGQGDTQYF
TRBD2	NA	TRBV5-5	TRBJ2-7	TGTGCCAGCAGCTTGGCGGGGGGTAGGTCCTACGAGCAGTACTTC	CASSLAGGRSYEQYF
TRBD1	NA	TRBV6-1	TRBJ1-2	TGTGCCACCACCCGGGACAGGGATGTGTTTGGCTACACCTTC	CATTRDRDVFGYTF
TRBD2	NA	TRBV14	TRBJ2-7	TGTGCCAGCAGCCAAGATAACCCGGGAGGGAACTACGAGCAGTACTTC	CASSQDNPGGNYEQYF